This T cell receptor (beta chain) was observed in a study of blood T cell repertoires in COVID-19. Overall study: COVID-19 samples collected from the United States, Italy and Spain covered acute and convalescent phases. Nucleic acid was either cDNA or gDNA, and it came from T cells, B-cell-depleted T cells, or PBMCs.

The germline V and J ends were trimmed by 8 bases and 5 bases, with 16 bases remaining between them. Germline V CDR1 and CDR2: MNHEY, SMNVEV (reference sequence). The CDR3 loop spans 13 amino acids. Original handling: Nucleated cell counts were estimated from reference gene primer amplification. Some clones are missing from TCRdb's copy, which holds only in-frame ones; the method was immunoSEQ multiplex PCR. V and J calls and clone size follow that table, whereas D and trimming were derived from the DNA. The sample lists around 98,000 clones, around 80% seen once, with approximately 25% in the top ten.

V usage is TRBV27 and J usage is TRBJ2-7; TRBD1 might be the D (6 bases). The source of this sequence is a man in his 70s with acute or convalescent COVID-19. The specimen sequenced was peripheral blood. The CDR3 spells CASALMTGNEQYF. CDR3 DNA sequence: TGTGCCAGCGCATTAATGACAGGAAACGAGCAGTACTTC.